These T cell receptor beta chains were read from a single sample in a study of beta chain features in type 1 diabetes. Data came from immunoSEQ multiplex PCR; TCRdb stores just in-frame clones and leaves some out. The data contain 450,000 or so clones, over 9.5% of them singletons. Sequencing input: naive CD4+ T cells from blood. The receptors were sampled from a young woman in good health. CDR3s include the opening cysteine and the closing phenylalanine or tryptophan. D genes are given only for firm matches. Only part of the rows carry a size: once, few, many, or a class if the clone is expanded.

TRBD2	TRBV9	TRBJ2-3	few	CASSVAFSAGGTDTQYF	TGTGCCAGCAGCGTAGCTTTTTCAGCGGGGGGGACAGATACGCAGTATTTT
NA	TRBV30	TRBJ1-1	few	CAWSISRGGTEAFF	TGTGCCTGGAGCATTAGTCGGGGGGGCACTGAAGCTTTCTTT
NA	TRBV5-6	TRBJ2-3	NA	CASSWYRVSGTDTQYF	TGTGCCAGCAGCTGGTACAGGGTCTCGGGCACAGATACGCAGTATTTT
NA	TRBV7-7	TRBJ1-1	NA	CASSLTESSEAFF	TGTGCCAGCAGCCTTACAGAGAGCTCTGAAGCTTTCTTT
TRBD2	TRBV28	TRBJ2-3	NA	CASLGGGAGTDTQYF	TGTGCCAGCCTTGGCGGGGGGGCCGGCACAGATACGCAGTATTTT
TRBD2	TRBV4-1	TRBJ2-3	NA	CASSQDGRGTTDTQYF	TGCGCCAGCAGCCAAGATGGGCGGGGGACGACGGATACGCAGTATTTT
NA	TRBV9	TRBJ2-3	NA	CASSVDASPDTQYF	TGTGCCAGCAGCGTAGATGCTAGCCCAGATACGCAGTATTTT
NA	TRBV5-4	TRBJ2-2	NA	CASTSDRSGELFF	TGTGCCAGCACTTCCGACCGGTCCGGGGAGCTGTTTTTT
NA	TRBV15	TRBJ2-7	few	CATSREASSSYEQYF	TGTGCCACCAGCAGAGAAGCGTCGAGCTCCTACGAGCAGTACTTC
NA	TRBV2	TRBJ2-5	NA	CASSAGRALETQYF	TGTGCCAGCAGTGCCGGACGTGCTCTAGAGACCCAGTACTTC
TRBD1	TRBV11-3	TRBJ1-2	few	CASSLEGGHYGYTF	TGTGCCAGCAGCTTAGAAGGGGGCCACTATGGCTACACCTTC
NA	TRBV11-1	TRBJ2-1	NA	CASSWGHRVEQFF	TGTGCCAGCAGCTGGGGGCACAGGGTTGAGCAGTTCTTC
TRBD2	TRBV29-1	TRBJ2-3	NA	CSVVPALGGRATDTQYF	TGCAGCGTTGTCCCCGCTTTAGGTGGGAGGGCCACCGATACGCAGTATTTT
TRBD2	TRBV7-2	TRBJ2-5	few	CASRASGRARETQYF	TGTGCCAGCAGAGCTAGCGGGAGGGCCCGGGAGACCCAGTACTTC
TRBD1	TRBV5-1	TRBJ1-4	few	CASSFGGQGAPGEKLFF	TGCGCCAGCAGCTTTGGAGGACAGGGGGCGCCGGGAGAAAAACTGTTTTTT
TRBD2	TRBV13	TRBJ2-3	few	CASSRLAGRTDTQYF	TGTGCCAGCAGCCGACTAGCGGGGCGCACAGATACGCAGTATTTT
NA	TRBV9	TRBJ2-1	NA	CASSQGMIGNEQFF	TGTGCCAGCAGCCAGGGGATGATAGGCAATGAGCAGTTCTTC
TRBD1	TRBV28	TRBJ1-5	few	CASSRTGGGRPQHF	TGTGCCAGCAGTAGGACAGGGGGCGGGCGGCCCCAGCATTTT
TRBD1	TRBV7-9	TRBJ1-2	few	CASSPLDRVEHGYTF	TGTGCCAGCAGCCCCTTGGACAGGGTAGAGCATGGCTACACCTTC
NA	TRBV9	TRBJ2-7	NA	CASSPQSHSYEQYF	TGTGCCAGCAGCCCGCAGAGCCACTCCTACGAGCAGTACTTC
TRBD1	TRBV6-1	TRBJ2-5	NA	CASRTGPKRETQYF	TGTGCCAGCAGGACAGGGCCAAAGAGGGAGACCCAGTACTTC
TRBD1	TRBV7-9	TRBJ2-3	few	CASSDRDRGTDTQYF	TGTGCCAGCAGCGACCGGGACAGGGGAACAGATACGCAGTATTTT
NA	TRBV5-4	TRBJ2-7	few	CASSGGQPSYEQYF	TGTGCCAGCAGCGGAGGACAGCCTTCCTACGAGCAGTACTTC
NA	TRBV6-5	TRBJ2-1	NA	CASSSQTERIYNEQFF	TGTGCCAGCAGTTCCCAGACGGAAAGGATCTACAATGAGCAGTTCTTC
NA	TRBV4-2	TRBJ2-4	few	CASSPRGRENIQYF	TGTGCCAGCAGCCCACGCGGGCGAGAAAACATTCAGTACTTC
NA	TRBV15	TRBJ2-7	few	CATSRDLGSSYEQYF	TGTGCCACCAGCAGAGATTTAGGCAGCTCCTACGAGCAGTACTTC
NA	TRBV10-3	TRBJ2-1	NA	CAISERPSSYNEQFF	TGTGCCATCAGTGAGAGGCCTTCCTCATACAATGAGCAGTTCTTC
NA	TRBV27	TRBJ2-5	NA	CASRSWGTQYF	TGTGCCAGCAGGTCCTGGGGGACCCAGTACTTC
NA	TRBV9	TRBJ1-1	NA	CASRPGVREDTEAFF	TGTGCCAGCAGACCCGGGGTCCGGGAGGACACTGAAGCTTTCTTT
NA	TRBV10-3	TRBJ2-7	NA	CAISESLGLEQYF	TGTGCCATCAGTGAGTCTTTGGGCCTTGAGCAGTACTTC
NA	TRBV7-2	TRBJ2-5	NA	CASRKGSQETQYF	TGTGCCAGCAGAAAGGGATCCCAAGAGACCCAGTACTTC
NA	TRBV7-6	TRBJ2-6	few	CASSRGPLSGANVLTF	TGTGCCAGCAGCCGGGGCCCCCTCTCTGGGGCCAACGTCCTGACTTTC
NA	TRBV4-3	TRBJ2-7	few	CASSQDSISYEQYF	TGCGCCAGCAGCCAAGACAGCATCTCCTACGAGCAGTACTTC
TRBD1	TRBV15	TRBJ1-2	few	CATSRGQGEGYTF	TGTGCCACCAGCAGAGGACAGGGTGAAGGCTACACCTTC
NA	TRBV28	TRBJ1-1	NA	CASTLRGTEAFF	TGTGCCAGCACTTTGAGAGGGACTGAAGCTTTCTTT
NA	TRBV7-2	TRBJ1-1	few	CASSRDITNTEAFF	TGTGCCAGCAGCCGAGACATTACGAACACTGAAGCTTTCTTT
NA	TRBV28	TRBJ1-1	few	CASSFLSPPNTEAFF	TGTGCCAGCAGTTTTCTGAGCCCGCCTAACACTGAAGCTTTCTTT
NA	TRBV6-5	TRBJ2-1	NA	CASSYYRPDYNEQFF	TGTGCCAGCAGTTACTATCGGCCTGACTACAATGAGCAGTTCTTC
NA	TRBV7-9	TRBJ2-4	few	CASSLVAKNIQYF	TGTGCCAGCAGCTTAGTGGCCAAAAACATTCAGTACTTC
TRBD1	TRBV5-1	TRBJ1-3	few	CASSFRTGAGNTIYF	TGCGCCAGCAGCTTCCGGACAGGGGCTGGAAACACCATATATTTT
TRBD2	TRBV19	TRBJ2-7	few	CASSPSGASSYEQYF	TGTGCCAGTAGTCCTAGCGGGGCTAGCTCCTACGAGCAGTACTTC
NA	TRBV11-1	TRBJ2-5	few	CASSSRPGRNQETQYF	TGTGCCAGCAGCTCGAGACCGGGACGGAACCAAGAGACCCAGTACTTC
NA	TRBV9	TRBJ2-2	few	CASSVGPTGELFF	TGTGCCAGCAGCGTAGGTCCAACCGGGGAGCTGTTTTTT
NA	TRBV28	TRBJ2-2	few	CASSFWTLGELFF	TGTGCCAGCAGTTTCTGGACACTCGGGGAGCTGTTTTTT
TRBD2	TRBV5-1	TRBJ2-5	few	CASSLYGGGRGETQYF	TGCGCCAGCAGCTTGTACGGCGGGGGAAGAGGAGAGACCCAGTACTTC
NA	TRBV2	TRBJ1-5	few	CASSDEGSPQHF	TGTGCCAGCAGTGATGAGGGATCGCCCCAGCATTTT
TRBD1	TRBV23-1	TRBJ1-1	NA	CASKEGQGVNTEAFF	TGCGCCAGCAAAGAGGGACAGGGCGTGAACACTGAAGCTTTCTTT
TRBD2	TRBV4-2	TRBJ2-7	few	CASSQLGLEGYEQYF	TGTGCCAGCAGCCAACTCGGACTAGAGGGCTACGAGCAGTACTTC
TRBD2	TRBV7-3	TRBJ2-2	NA	CASSLTSGGNTGELFF	TGTGCCAGCAGCTTAACTAGCGGGGGAAACACCGGGGAGCTGTTTTTT
NA	TRBV7-2	TRBJ2-3	NA	CASSSQGTSTDTQYF	TGTGCCAGCAGCTCGCAGGGCACTAGCACAGATACGCAGTATTTT
NA	TRBV4-2	TRBJ1-1	few	CASSQDGGGRGLVAFF	TGTGCCAGCAGCCAAGATGGCGGCGGCCGAGGGCTGGTTGCTTTCTTT
NA	TRBV11-3	TRBJ2-4	NA	CASSFSFLAKNIQYF	TGTGCCAGCAGCTTTAGCTTCTTAGCCAAAAACATTCAGTACTTC
TRBD1	TRBV14	TRBJ2-1	NA	CASSEGGTGVVNEQFF	TGTGCCAGCAGCGAAGGCGGGACAGGGGTGGTCAATGAGCAGTTCTTC
TRBD1	TRBV29-1	TRBJ1-2	NA	CSVLVLDRRAYGYTF	TGCAGCGTGCTTGTGTTGGACAGGCGAGCCTATGGCTACACCTTC